Below, one T cell receptor beta chain is given with its context. Using immunoSEQ multiplex PCR, the repertoire was profiled, and TCRdb retains in-frame clones only, with some absent. The table has tens of thousands of clones, about 89% seen once. This sample is drawn from a study of control samples from healthy donors and cancer patients. Per the germline V gene, CDR1 is LNHDA and CDR2 is SQIVND (reference sequence). V was cut by 3 bases and J by 3 bases, with 5 bases left in between. This CDR3 has 12 amino acids. The chain has TRBV19 and TRBJ1-2, with unresolved D. The sequence was collected from a woman between 45 and 60 years old with colorectal cancer. Material for sequencing was PBMCs. DNA of the CDR3: TGTGCCAGTAGTATGAGGGACTATGGCTACACCTTC. It codes for CASSMRDYGYTF.